These 22 T cell receptor beta chains were sequenced from one sample in a study of blood T cell repertoires in COVID-19. The protocol was immunoSEQ multiplex PCR, while the TCRdb copy is restricted to in-frame clones and leaves out a portion. There are roughly 300,000 clones in the sample; roughly nine tenths occur only once, and approximately 5% lies in the top ten. What was sequenced was PBMCs or T cells enriched from blood (not recorded which). These receptor sequences come from a woman between 25 and 40 years old who had recovered from COVID-19.

This sequence joins TRBV19 and TRBJ2-3; perhaps TRBD2 as D (5 bases). V was trimmed by 2 bases and J by 1 base, leaving 7 bases between them. The CDR3 covers 14 residues. Germline CDR1 is LNHDA and CDR2 is SQIVND (reference sequence). The CDR3 protein is CASSIRGGTDTQYF. CDR3 DNA sequence: TGTGCCAGTAGTATACGGGGTGGCACAGATACGCAGTATTTT.

The genes are TRBV12-5 and TRBJ2-7; tentative D call: TRBD1 (5 bases). Trimming stripped 6 bases from V and 5 bases from J, with 11 bases between. The CDR3 contains 12 residues. Germline loops: CDR1 LGHNT, CDR2 FRNRAP. CDR3 nucleotides: TGTGCTAGTGGCACCAGGGTTGACGAGCAGTACTTC. Residues: CASGTRVDEQYF.

The rearrangement uses TRBV27 and TRBJ1-1, with a tentative D call TRBD1 (5 bases). Germline CDR1 reads MNHEY; CDR2 reads SMNVEV (reference sequence). Trimming removed 0 bases from V and 5 bases from J, with 13 bases in between. This CDR3 is built from 15 residues. CDR3 region: CASSLSQGLGTEAFF. DNA of the CDR3: TGTGCCAGCAGTTTATCCCAGGGTTTAGGGACTGAAGCTTTCTTT.

The chain has TRBV6-5 and TRBJ2-1; TRBD1 matches at 8 bases. Germline V CDR1 and CDR2: MNHEY, SVGAGI. The ends lost 8 bases at V and 1 base at J; junction bases unmatched: 4. The CDR3 has 14 residues. The CDR3 DNA sequence: TGTGCCAGCGGACAGGGATGGTCCTACAATGAGCAGTTCTTC. This encodes CASGQGWSYNEQFF.

The rearrangement joins TRBV12-3 or TRBV12-4 to TRBJ1-2, with a tentative D call TRBD1 (5 bases). The CDR3 spans 12 residues. Between the trimmed V and J ends, which lost 5 bases and 6 bases, there was a span of 10 bases. CDR3 in DNA: TGTGCCAGCAGTACCTTGACAGATGGCTACACCTTC. It codes for CASSTLTDGYTF.

The V and J genes are TRBV28 and TRBJ1-5; D call uncertain. The CDR3 has 15 amino acids. Germline values: CDR1 MDHEN, CDR2 SYDVKM. With 3 bases removed from V and 0 bases from J, the gap between germline ends came to 9 bases. CDR3 residues: CASSLGGNSNQPQHF. The DNA for the CDR3 is TGTGCCAGCAGTTTGGGAGGGAATAGCAATCAGCCCCAGCATTTT.

This chain joins TRBV5-1 and TRBJ1-1, with a possible D match to TRBD1 (5 bases). V was clipped by 4 bases and J by 6 bases, with 10 bases between them. Germline CDR1 and CDR2: SGHRS and YFSETQ. The CDR3 totals 12 residues. The CDR3 loop reads CASSPGGSEAFF. The CDR3 nucleotides read TGCGCCAGCAGCCCGGGGGGGTCTGAAGCTTTCTTT.

The rearrangement joins TRBV9 to TRBJ2-4, with 9 bases aligning to TRBD1. CDR1 and CDR2 (germline): SGDLS, YYNGEE. The junction had 7 bases not matched to a gene; V was cut back by 4 bases and J by 8 bases. There are 14 residues in the CDR3. The CDR3 DNA sequence: TGTGCCAGCAGCACGGACAGGGGTCCGGACATTCAGTACTTC. Protein: CASSTDRGPDIQYF.

The rearrangement uses TRBV30 and TRBJ2-7; D call uncertain. In germline, CDR1 is GTSNPN, CDR2 SVGIG (reference sequence). Trimming cost V 2 bases and J 4 bases, with 6 bases left between them. The CDR3 has 11 amino acids. The CDR3 DNA reads as TGTGCCTGGAGTTGGCAGTACGAGCAGTACTTC. The encoded protein is CAWSWQYEQYF.

This clone was seen a handful of times. The V call is TRBV9, the J call TRBJ2-7, with 10 bases fitting TRBD2. Germline lookup yields CDR1 SGDLS and CDR2 YYNGEE. The length of the CDR3 is 15 residues. V lost 0 bases and J lost 2; bases outside the gene matches: 2. In nucleotides, the CDR3 is TGTGCCAGCAGCGTAGGTAGCGGGGGGCCCTACGAGCAGTACTTC. This codes for CASSVGSGGPYEQYF.

This sequence joins TRBV6-5 and TRBJ2-7; 7 nucleotides agree with TRBD1. CDR3 length: 15 residues. V trimming: 1 base; J trimming: 2 bases; junction bases outside the gene matches: 5. Germline V gene sequence: CDR1 MNHEY, CDR2 SVGAGI. CDR3 protein: CASSYLRDSTYEQYF. CDR3 sequence (DNA): TGTGCCAGCAGTTACTTAAGGGACAGTACCTACGAGCAGTACTTC.

This chain uses TRBV12-5 with TRBJ1-2; TRBD1 aligns across 10 bases. After removal of 1 base from V and 4 bases from J, the junction contained 0 bases not matched to a gene. Per the germline V gene, CDR1 is LGHNT and CDR2 is FRNRAP. The length of the CDR3 is 14 residues. The CDR3 nucleotides are TGTGCTAGTGGTTTGGGGGACAGGGGCTATGGCTACACCTTC. This encodes CASGLGDRGYGYTF.

The table lists this clone with a few counts. This chain joins TRBV7-3 and TRBJ2-3, with D tentatively TRBD2 (5 bases). Germline CDR1 reads SGHTA; CDR2 reads FQGTGA. The CDR3 consists of 13 residues. The V end was cut by 2 bases, the J end by 5 bases, with 8 bases between. The CDR3 DNA reads TGTGCCAGCAGCTTACGGGGTCTAGATACGCAGTATTTT. It yields the protein CASSLRGLDTQYF.

The CDR3: CASLPAGGNGELFF. The CDR3 coding sequence is TGTGCCAGCCTACCCGCGGGGGGCAACGGGGAGCTGTTTTTT. This rearrangement joins TRBV5-3 to TRBJ2-2, with 8 bases matching TRBD2. TRBV5-3 is annotated as an ORF whose role is uncertain. The CDR3 consists of 14 residues. The trim removed 8 bases at V and 7 bases at J, leaving 10 bases unmatched.

The rearrangement links TRBV7-8 to TRBJ2-5; D possibly corresponds to TRBD2 (5 bases). The germline CDR1 and CDR2 sequences are SGHVS and FQNEAQ. CDR3 size: 12 residues. V was pared by 1 base and J by 13 bases, with 13 bases between. CDR3 sequence: CASSLEPERRYF. CDR3 DNA: TGTGCCAGCAGCTTAGAGCCAGAGCGGCGGTACTTC.

The V and J genes are TRBV19 and TRBJ1-2; D might be TRBD1 (5 bases). The V end was cut by 9 bases, the J end by 4 bases, with 9 bases between. Looked up from germline, CDR1 is LNHDA and CDR2 is SQIVND (reference sequence). CDR3 size: 11 residues. CDR3 in amino acids: CASNQGYGYTF. CDR3 DNA sequence: TGTGCCAGCAACCAGGGCTATGGCTACACCTTC.

V gene TRBV30 combines with J gene TRBJ1-2; 7 positions match TRBD1. Germline CDR1 GTSNPN, CDR2 SVGIG (reference sequence). J gave up 6 bases and V 4 bases, and 14 bases lay outside the gene matches. The CDR3 length is 15 residues. This CDR3 reads CAWIPADRETDGYTF. The CDR3 DNA reads TGTGCCTGGATCCCCGCCGACAGGGAAACGGATGGCTACACCTTC.

The rearrangement links TRBV3-1 (or the pseudogene TRBV3-2) to TRBJ1-2, with TRBD1 matching over 10 bases. The germline gives CDR1 LGHDT, CDR2 YNNKEL (reference sequence). The CDR3 sequence is 13 residues long. The junction had 0 bases not matched to a gene; V was cut back by 6 bases and J by 2 bases. Here the CDR3 reads CASRDRGNYGYTF. The CDR3 DNA reads TGTGCCAGCAGGGACAGGGGGAACTATGGCTACACCTTC.

The V call is TRBV28, the J call TRBJ2-7; TRBD1 matches 7 bases. The CDR3 covers 15 residues. Trimming removed 9 bases from V and 7 bases from J; junction bases left unmatched: 18. Germline V CDR1 and CDR2: MDHEN, SYDVKM. In DNA form, the CDR3 reads TGTGCCAGTAGGACAGGCCCCATAGGGTCGAGGGAGCAGTACTTC. Translation gives CASRTGPIGSREQYF.

A note on this clone: One junction end disagrees with the germline gene, perhaps due to a read error. V and J are TRBV7-7 and TRBJ2-1, with D tentatively TRBD1 or TRBD2 (5 bases each). Germline assignment: CDR1 SSHAT and CDR2 FNYEAQ (reference sequence). CDR3 size: 16 residues. Here the CDR3 reads CASSLAPGQTYNEQFF. The CDR3 DNA reads as TGTGCTAGCAGCTTAGCGCCAGGGCAGACCTACAATGAGCAGTTCTTC.

This clone came up a few times. The rearrangement uses TRBV28 and TRBJ1-2; TRBD1 might be the D (6 bases). V lost 0 bases to trimming and J lost 4 bases, with 6 bases between them. The CDR3 runs to 13 residues. Germline V gene data show CDR1 as MDHEN and CDR2 as SYDVKM. CDR3 sequence (DNA): TGTGCCAGCAGTTTATGGACAGGCTATGGCTACACCTTC. Amino acids: CASSLWTGYGYTF.

V gene TRBV23-1 combines with J gene TRBJ1-1, with no clear D. TRBV23-1 is an ORF, and what it does is uncertain. V was trimmed by 2 bases and J by 1 base, leaving 14 bases between them. The CDR3 contains 16 residues. CDR3: CASSQTPAESNTEAFF. The CDR3 nucleotides are TGCGCCAGCAGTCAAACCCCCGCAGAATCGAACACTGAAGCTTTCTTT.